This TCR beta chain was documented in a study of T cell changes during pregnancy in multiple sclerosis. The repertoire was sequenced with immunoSEQ multiplex PCR; TCRdb's copy has only in-frame clones and lacks some. The data contain 78,000 or so clones, just over 90% of them singletons. V was cut by 6 bases and J by 8 bases, with 16 bases left in between. The CDR3 extends over 14 amino acids. Germline values: CDR1 MNHNS, CDR2 SASEGT. This TCR was recovered from a female donor with multiple sclerosis, enrolled in a pregnancy study. This specimen was peripheral blood, taken before pregnancy. The V and J genes are TRBV6-1 and TRBJ1-4; D is undetermined. CDR3 in amino acids: CASSPAGTREKLFF. CDR3 DNA: TGTGCCAGCAGCCCAGCGGGTACGCGCGAAAAACTGTTTTTT.